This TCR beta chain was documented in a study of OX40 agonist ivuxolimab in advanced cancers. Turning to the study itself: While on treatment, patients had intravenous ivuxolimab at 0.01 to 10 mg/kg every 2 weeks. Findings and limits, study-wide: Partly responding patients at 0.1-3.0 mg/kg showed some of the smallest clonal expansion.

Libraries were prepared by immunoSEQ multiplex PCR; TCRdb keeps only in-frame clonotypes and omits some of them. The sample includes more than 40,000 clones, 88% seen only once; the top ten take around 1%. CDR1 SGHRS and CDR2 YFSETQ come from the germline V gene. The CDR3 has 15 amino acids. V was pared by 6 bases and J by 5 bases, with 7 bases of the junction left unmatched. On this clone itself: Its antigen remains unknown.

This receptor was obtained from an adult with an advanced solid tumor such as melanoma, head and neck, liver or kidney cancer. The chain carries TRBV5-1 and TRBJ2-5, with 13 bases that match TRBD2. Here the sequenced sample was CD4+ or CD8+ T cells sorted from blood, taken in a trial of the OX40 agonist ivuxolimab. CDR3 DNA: TGCGCCAGCACCCCCGGACTAGCGGGAGTTGAGACCCAGTACTTC. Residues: CASTPGLAGVETQYF.